These T cell receptor beta chains were read from a single sample in a study of blood T cell repertoires in COVID-19. Produced via immunoSEQ multiplex PCR; TCRdb's table is partial and in-frame only. There are approximately 400,000 clones in the sample; about 91% occur only once, and over 10% lies in the top ten. Material for sequencing was peripheral blood. All receptors come from a woman in her 50s with COVID-19, enrolled during active disease. Each CDR3 is given without its conserved first and last residue. A D gene is named only where the DNA matches it firmly.

d_call | j_call | v_call | cdr3_aa
. | TRBJ2-2 | TRBV20-1 | SAPTTGELF
. | TRBJ2-1 | TRBV19 | ASSMRRYNEQF
. | TRBJ1-2 | TRBV5-4 | ASSPPLGRGYGYT
. | TRBJ1-4 | TRBV7-7 | ASSLAGRPSVNEKLF
TRBD2 | TRBJ2-5 | TRBV7-3 | ASSSPSGGLTFHETQY
. | TRBJ1-2 | TRBV21-1 | ASSKEAGSGYT
. | TRBJ2-1 | TRBV19 | ASSSRGYNEQF
. | TRBJ2-7 | TRBV7-8 | ASSLRQVPYEQY
TRBD1 | TRBJ1-6 | TRBV18 | ASSRDRDYSPLH
. | TRBJ1-1 | TRBV5-1 | ASSPRAGQDTEAF
. | TRBJ1-2 | TRBV28 | ASSLRNYGYT
. | TRBJ2-3 | TRBV3-1/TRBV3-2 | ASSLRDTVADTQY
. | TRBJ2-5 | TRBV5-1 | ASSLAAGVTETQY
. | TRBJ1-1 | TRBV9 | ASSVGGGADTEAF
. | TRBJ1-1 | TRBV19 | ASSNRTHMNTEAF
. | TRBJ2-7 | TRBV9 | ASSVAPGQAYEQY
. | TRBJ1-5 | TRBV7-2 | ASSLGRMNSNQPQH
TRBD1 | TRBJ2-1 | TRBV11-2 | ASSLVGTGPYNEQF
. | TRBJ1-3 | TRBV9 | ASSVGVQGLDTIY
. | TRBJ2-3 | TRBV14 | ASSQELARDTQY
. | TRBJ2-2 | TRBV10-3 | AISAANTGELF
TRBD1 | TRBJ1-4 | TRBV11-2 | ASSLGTGYNEKLF
TRBD1 | TRBJ1-1 | TRBV12-3/TRBV12-4 | ASTLGQGKRAF
. | TRBJ2-7 | TRBV4-2 | ASSLLAQASSYEQY
. | TRBJ1-1 | TRBV7-2 | ASSLPQAGQLEAF
TRBD1 | TRBJ1-1 | TRBV10-3 | ATGQGLANTEAF
. | TRBJ1-3 | TRBV6-5 | ASSTTGLSGNTIY
TRBD1 | TRBJ1-1 | TRBV28 | ASSWDRGGEAF
TRBD1 | TRBJ2-1 | TRBV5-1 | ASSPGQGHNEQF
. | TRBJ1-6 | TRBV2 | ASKSIGGNSPLH
. | TRBJ1-6 | TRBV12-5 | ASGLEEGSPLH
. | TRBJ1-1 | TRBV6-5 | ASRVTMTGFEAF
TRBD1 | TRBJ2-1 | TRBV7-2 | ASSPTGTGISNEQF
. | TRBJ1-2 | TRBV5-4 | ASSSRGAIGYT
TRBD1 | TRBJ1-2 | TRBV11-2 | ASSSQGANYGYT